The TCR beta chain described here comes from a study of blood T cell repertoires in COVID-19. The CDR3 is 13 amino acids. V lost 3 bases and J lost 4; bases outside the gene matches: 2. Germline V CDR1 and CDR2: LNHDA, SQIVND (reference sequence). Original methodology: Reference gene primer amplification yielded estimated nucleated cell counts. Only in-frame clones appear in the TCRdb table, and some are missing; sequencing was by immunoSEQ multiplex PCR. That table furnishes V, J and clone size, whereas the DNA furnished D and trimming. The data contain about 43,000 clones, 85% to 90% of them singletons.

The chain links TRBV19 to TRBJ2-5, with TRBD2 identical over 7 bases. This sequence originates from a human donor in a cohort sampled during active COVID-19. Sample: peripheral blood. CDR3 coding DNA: TGTGCCAGTAGTATGGGAGGGGTAGAGACCCAGTACTTC. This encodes CASSMGGVETQYF.